This T cell receptor (beta chain) was sequenced for a study of regulatory T cells in long-lasting Graves disease. Broader study findings: Accuracy may have suffered from the small sample size. Persistent patients shared more public clonotypes (approximately 2,800) than new patients (approximately 970). Persistent disease showed a preference for TRBV28, TRBJ1-2 and TRBJ2-5.

With iRepertoire HTBI primers and Arm-PCR of CDR3 regions, TCR beta libraries were built. A single record per CDR3 protein comes from TCRdb applying MiXCR to the multiplex PCR reads. This table has about 380,000 distinct CDR3 sequences, roughly 16% appearing once. This clonotype was recorded many times. Its specificity is not known. The germline V gene has CDR1 SGHAT and CDR2 FQDESV (reference sequence). Trimming took 5 bases from V and 3 from J, leaving 7 bases between them. The CDR3 length is 12 residues. Time point of the sample: newly diagnosed GD, antithyroid drugs for less than 3 months. PBMC-derived RNA was used for the TCR library. By American Thyroid Association guidelines, Graves' disease was diagnosed in the cohort.

V gene TRBV11-1 combines with J gene TRBJ1-1; the D is unclear. The sample in question was peripheral blood mononuclear cells (PBMCs), obtained at new diagnosis, from a patient treated with antithyroid drugs. This sequence originates from a female donor with Graves disease. DNA of the CDR3: TGTGCCAGCAGCCACCGGGACACTGAAGCTTTCTTT. It specifies CASSHRDTEAFF.